Given below is one T cell receptor beta chain in context. The treatment is: oral pan-JAK inhibitor, 5-10 mg twice daily. From PBMCs, CD4+ and CD8+ T cells were sorted. cDNA serving as the sequencing template came from extracted, reverse transcribed RNA. Data came from immunoSEQ multiplex PCR; TCRdb stores just in-frame clones and leaves some out. The sample has 150,000 or so clones; roughly 50% are singletons. The data were obtained in a study of CD8+ T cells in alopecia areata. Deletions cut 4 bases from V and 0 bases from J, with 9 bases between. There are 13 residues in the CDR3. Germline V gene data show CDR1 as SQVTM and CDR2 as ANQGSEA.

This TCR derives from a human donor with alopecia areata. This chain connects TRBV29-1 to TRBJ1-1; no firm D call. The starting material was CD4+ T cells sorted from blood, obtained at week 56, from a patient treated with tofacitinib. The CDR3 protein is CSVVGVLNTEAFF. CDR3 DNA: TGCAGCGTTGTGGGCGTCCTGAACACTGAAGCTTTCTTT.